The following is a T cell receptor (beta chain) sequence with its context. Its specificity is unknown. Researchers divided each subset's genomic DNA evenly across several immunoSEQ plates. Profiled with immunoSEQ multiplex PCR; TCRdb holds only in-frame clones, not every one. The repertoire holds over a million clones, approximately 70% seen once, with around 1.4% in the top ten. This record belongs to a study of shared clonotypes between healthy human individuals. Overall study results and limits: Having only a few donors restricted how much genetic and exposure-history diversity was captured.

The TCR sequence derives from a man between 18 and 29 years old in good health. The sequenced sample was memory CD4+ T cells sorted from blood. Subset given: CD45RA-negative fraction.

DNA for the CDR3: TGTGCCAGCAGTGAATGGGGACAGGGTACACTAGCCAAAAACATTCAGTACTTC. It translates to CASSEWGQGTLAKNIQYF. This chain links TRBV6-1 with TRBJ2-4; 9 positions agree with TRBD1. Unmatched junction bases numbered 8, after V lost 2 bases and J lost 0 bases. This CDR3 has 18 amino acids. Germline V gene sequence: CDR1 MNHNS, CDR2 SASEGT.